The 30 T cell receptor beta chains listed next were all sequenced from one sample in a study of CD8 T cells in ankylosing spondylitis (TCRdb year 2017). Library prep was done by 5' RACE. Sequenced on an Illumina HiSeq 2500. Through fastp at Q25 and MiXCR, TCRdb rebuilt clones from the public reads, retaining in-frame beta chains. Under each unique CDR3 protein, matching rows form one entry showing the most common genes and DNA. Present in this sample are roughly 260,000 distinct CDR3 sequences, around 19% of which were seen just once. 7.8% of the sample is held by the ten biggest clonotypes. The sample taken for sequencing was blood, either unsorted or a sorted T cell fraction (not recorded which). These receptors came from a male donor with ankylosing spondylitis or in good health (not recorded which).

Only one count was recorded for this clonotype. A much larger clone sits a single nucleotide away, making a read error possible. The CDR3 here is CTSSLAGSGTDTQYF. CDR3 sequence (DNA): TGTACCAGCAGTTTAGCGGGCTCGGGCACGGATACGCAGTATTTT. The chain couples TRBV6-5 to TRBJ2-3; 7 bases fit TRBD2. The CDR3 has 15 residues. From germline, CDR1 is MNHEY and CDR2 SVGAGI.

This chain links TRBV20-1 with TRBJ1-5; tentatively, D is TRBD1 (5 bases). The CDR3 length is 18 residues. V was clipped by 7 bases and J by 0 bases, with 25 bases between them. Germline loops: CDR1 DFQATT, CDR2 SNEGSKA (reference sequence). In nucleotides, the CDR3 is TGCAGTGTTATCCACCGCGACAGCCAGACTTATAGCAATCAGCCCCAGCATTTT. Translation: CSVIHRDSQTYSNQPQHF.

This clonotype turned up a few times. The rearrangement uses TRBV12-3 or TRBV12-4 and TRBJ2-1, with TRBD2 identical over 8 bases. This CDR3 spans 14 amino acids. The junction had 3 bases not matched to a gene; V was cut back by 6 bases and J by 2 bases. The CDR3 sequence: CASRIAGTYNEQFF. Here the CDR3 DNA reads TGTGCCAGCAGAATAGCGGGAACCTACAATGAGCAGTTCTTC.

This clonotype was recorded at least ten times. The chain couples TRBV12-3 or TRBV12-4 to TRBJ2-2; perhaps TRBD1 as D (5 bases). The V gene lost 6 bases and the J gene lost 5 bases, with 13 bases spanning the gap. This CDR3 spans 14 amino acids. As DNA, the CDR3 is TGTGCCAGCAGCCTTCAGGGATCAACCGGGGAGCTGTTTTTT. It translates to CASSLQGSTGELFF.

V is TRBV5-1 and J is TRBJ2-1, with TRBD2 matching 12 bases. With 4 bases clipped from V and 6 bases from J, the junction kept 14 bases outside the gene matches. The CDR3 extends over 18 amino acids. CDR1 SGHRS and CDR2 YFSETQ come from the germline V gene. The CDR3 sequence: CASSGAVLAGGMGNEQFF. The CDR3 DNA reads as TGCGCCAGCAGCGGAGCCGTTCTAGCGGGAGGGATGGGCAATGAGCAGTTCTTC.

This clonotype has at least ten counts. The rearrangement links TRBV10-3 to TRBJ2-7; D gene unclear. This CDR3 comprises 13 residues. Germline V gives CDR1 ENHRY, CDR2 SYGVKD. V lost 3 bases and J lost 2, with 8 bases in between. In DNA form, the CDR3 reads TGTGCCATCAGTGATGGCTCGCCCTACGAGCAGTACGTC. Translated: CAISDGSPYEQYV.

This clonotype was counted many times. The V and J genes are TRBV12-3 or TRBV12-4 and TRBJ1-1; the match to TRBD1 covers 7 bases. The length of the CDR3 is 15 residues. The V segment lost 2 bases and the J segment 1 base; nucleotides outside the gene matches: 4. CDR3 sequence reads: CASSLTGARNTEAFF. In nucleotides, the CDR3 is TGTGCCAGCAGTTTAACAGGGGCGCGGAACACTGAAGCTTTCTTT.

The V and J genes are TRBV6-2 or TRBV6-3 and TRBJ2-2; 11 nucleotides agree with TRBD2. V was pared by 0 bases and J by 5 bases, with 5 bases of the junction left unmatched. CDR3 size: 17 residues. Germline V gene lookup returns CDR1 MNHEY and CDR2 SVGEGT. DNA for the CDR3: TGTGCCAGCAGTTACTCTAGCGGGAGGGCCGATACCGGGGAGCTGTTTTTT. It is translated as CASSYSSGRADTGELFF.

The chain recombines TRBV20-1 with TRBJ1-1; D remains unclear. Trimming pared 7 bases from V and 0 bases from J, leaving 12 bases between. This CDR3 is 13 amino acids long. Germline V lookup: CDR1 DFQATT, CDR2 SNEGSKA (reference sequence). The chain's CDR3 is CSVRNNMNTEAFF. In DNA form, the CDR3 reads TGCAGTGTCAGGAATAATATGAACACTGAAGCTTTCTTT.

This sequence joins TRBV7-2 and TRBJ1-5; D not certain. The V end was cut by 1 base, the J end by 9 bases, with 7 bases between. The CDR3 is 12 amino acids. Germline V gives CDR1 SGHTA, CDR2 FQGNSA. CDR3 sequence: CASSLGLSPQHF. The CDR3 region has the DNA TGTGCCAGCAGCTTAGGCTTATCGCCCCAGCATTTT.

The chain joins TRBV29-1 to TRBJ2-3, with D possibly being TRBD1 or TRBD2 (5 bases each). This CDR3 has 14 amino acids. Germline assignment: CDR1 SQVTM and CDR2 ANQGSEA. V dropped 5 bases and J dropped 2 bases, with 14 bases sitting between them. The CDR3 region has the DNA TGCAGCGTTACCCCGGGACCCATCACAGATACGCAGTATTTT. Amino acid sequence: CSVTPGPITDTQYF.

This clonotype was seen a handful of times. This chain links TRBV5-1 with TRBJ1-6; 8 bases fit TRBD1. Germline V gives CDR1 SGHRS, CDR2 YFSETQ. CDR3 size: 13 residues. V lost 3 bases, J lost 8 bases, and 1 base stayed unmatched. The CDR3, as DNA: TGCGCCAGCAGCTCGGACAGGGATTCACCCCTCCACTTT. It is translated as CASSSDRDSPLHF.

The V gene is TRBV20-1, the J gene TRBJ2-3, with 10 bases aligning to TRBD1. The CDR3 covers 13 residues. Per the germline V gene, CDR1 is DFQATT and CDR2 is SNEGSKA (reference sequence). The J segment lost 4 bases and the V segment lost 7 bases, leaving 5 bases of the junction unmatched. CDR3 coding DNA: TGCAGTGGAGGTGGGACAGGGGCAGATACGCAGTATTTT. It translates to CSGGGTGADTQYF.

The sample holds many counts of this clonotype. This sequence joins TRBV9 and TRBJ2-7, with D possibly matching TRBD1 (6 bases). The CDR3 contains 11 residues. Trimming removed 8 bases at V and 7 bases at J, with 13 bases between. Germline values: CDR1 SGDLS, CDR2 YYNGEE. The CDR3, as DNA: TGTGCCAGAAAAACAGGGAAGGAGCAGTACGTC. It codes for CARKTGKEQYV.

This clonotype was recorded at least ten times. V and J are TRBV6-1 and TRBJ2-2; a weak D match, TRBD2 (6 bases). The CDR3 contains 17 residues. Trimming shortened V by 1 base and J by 6 bases, and 18 bases separated the two germline ends. Germline CDR1 MNHNS, CDR2 SASEGT. Written as DNA, the CDR3 is TGTGCCAGCAGTGAAGGAGGCAGCCTGGGGGGAGCCGGGGAGCTGTTTTTT. Translating it yields CASSEGGSLGGAGELFF.

Worth noting for this clonotype: One junction end does not reproduce the germline sequence, and a read error may be involved. V is TRBV7-9 and J is TRBJ1-4; 7 bases map to TRBD1. The germline CDR1 and CDR2 sequences are SEHNR and FQNEAQ (reference sequence). CDR3 length: 14 amino acids. The CDR3 spells CASSLRGQAEKLFF. CDR3 in DNA: TGCGCCAGCAGCTTAAGGGGGCAGGCCGAAAAACTGTTTTTT.

This clonotype was observed a handful of times. V usage is TRBV7-9 and J usage is TRBJ2-5; D call uncertain. In germline, CDR1 is SEHNR, CDR2 FQNEAQ (reference sequence). V gave up 5 bases and J gave up 6 bases, with 10 bases separating them. The CDR3 is made up of 12 amino acids. The CDR3 region has the DNA TGTGCCAGCAGCCCTAGTACGCAGACCCAGTACTTC. Its protein product is CASSPSTQTQYF.

The CDR3 DNA sequence: TGTGCCTGGAGTGTATGGGCAACGACTACCTTCGGCCACAATGAGCAGTTCTTC. Its translation is CAWSVWATTTFGHNEQFF. The rearrangement joins TRBV30 to TRBJ2-1; maybe TRBD2 (5 bases). V gave up 0 bases and J gave up 5 bases, with 23 bases separating them. CDR3 length: 18 residues. Germline CDR1 reads GTSNPN; CDR2 reads SVGIG (reference sequence). Together with reference TRBV30 and TRBJ2-1, the CDR3 gives the full variable domain: SQTIHQWPATLVQPVGSPLSLECTVEGTSNPNLYWYRQAAGRGLQLLFYSVGIGQISSEVPQNLSASRPQDRQFILSSKKLLLSDSGFYLCAWSVWATTTFGHNEQFFGPGTRLTVL.

Worth noting for this clonotype: The junction departs from germline at one end; a sequencing error may be responsible. The chain uses TRBV9 and TRBJ2-2; 7 bases are a match to TRBD2. CDR1 SGDLS and CDR2 YYNGEE come from the germline V gene. This CDR3 spans 16 amino acids. This CDR3 reads CASSVGKSGVPGGLFF. CDR3 DNA: TGTGCCAGCAGTGTAGGAAAGAGCGGGGTCCCCGGGGGGCTGTTTTTT.

The chain recombines TRBV5-1 with TRBJ2-2; D tentatively fits TRBD1 or TRBD2 (5 bases each). Germline V lookup: CDR1 SGHRS, CDR2 YFSETQ. This CDR3 has 16 amino acids. V shed 4 bases and J shed 2 bases, with 15 bases lying between them. This CDR3 is CASSVSPGPNTGELFF. The CDR3, as DNA: TGCGCCAGCAGCGTCTCCCCGGGACCAAACACCGGGGAGCTGTTTTTT.

Concerning this clonotype itself: Given a much more abundant clone one base away, this may be a read error. V gene TRBV20-1 combines with J gene TRBJ1-5; maybe TRBD1 (6 bases). Trimming took 6 bases from V and 0 from J, leaving 15 bases between them. Germline values: CDR1 DFQATT, CDR2 SNEGSKA (reference sequence). This CDR3 is 15 amino acids long. CDR3 amino acids: CSAPDNRVSNQPQHF. In DNA, the CDR3 is TGCAGTGCCCCAGATAACAGGGTTAGCAATCAGCCCCAGCATTTT.

This clonotype showed up many times. This chain links TRBV12-3 or TRBV12-4 with TRBJ1-6; the match to TRBD1 covers 7 bases. The CDR3 length is 14 residues. V was pared by 5 bases and J by 13 bases, with 11 bases of the junction left unmatched. The CDR3 is CASSTGQAGGPLHF. DNA of the CDR3: TGTGCCAGCAGTACTGGACAGGCCGGCGGGCCCCTCCACTTT.

This chain joins TRBV7-3 and TRBJ2-5; 9 bases line up with TRBD1. CDR3 length: 15 amino acids. Trimming cost V 3 bases and J 2 bases; bases outside gene matches: 4. Per germline, CDR1 SGHTA and CDR2 FQGTGA. CDR3 nucleotides: TGTGCCAGCAGCTTCACAGGGGGCCGACAAGAGACCCAGTACTTC. This codes for CASSFTGGRQETQYF. Full variable domain (outside the CDR3, taken from reference TRBV7-3 and TRBJ2-5): GAGVSQTPSNKVTEKGKYVELRCDPISGHTALYWYRQSLGQGPEFLIYFQGTGAADDSGLPNDRFFAVRPEGSVSTLKIQRTERGDSAVYLCASSFTGGRQETQYFGPGTRLLVL.

The chain carries TRBV28 and TRBJ2-7, with unresolved D. This CDR3 comprises 14 residues. Per germline, CDR1 MDHEN and CDR2 SYDVKM. V lost 4 bases, J lost 2 bases, and 12 bases lay in between. The CDR3 loop is CASSSPGSAYEQYV. The CDR3 nucleotides are TGTGCCAGCAGTTCCCCTGGATCAGCCTACGAGCAGTACGTC.

The V and J genes are TRBV20-1 and TRBJ1-6; D perhaps matches TRBD1 (6 bases). Germline-derived CDR1 and CDR2 are DFQATT and SNEGSKA (reference sequence). This CDR3 contains 14 residues. Trimming left V 6 bases short and J 7 bases short, with 16 bases between. The CDR3 spells CSATPDSLNSPLHF. CDR3 nucleotides: TGCAGTGCCACACCGGACAGCCTAAATTCACCCCTCCACTTT.

In its sample, this clonotype was seen a few times. V is TRBV2 and J is TRBJ2-3; 7 nucleotides align to TRBD1. The trim removed 6 bases at V and 0 bases at J, leaving 6 bases unmatched. Germline lookup yields CDR1 SNHLY and CDR2 FYNNEI. This CDR3 contains 15 residues. The CDR3 region is CASSDDRVSTDTQYF. The CDR3 DNA reads as TGTGCCAGCAGCGACGACAGGGTTAGCACAGATACGCAGTATTTT.

This chain joins TRBV28 and TRBJ1-6; TRBD1 might be the D (5 bases). CDR1 is MDHEN and CDR2 is SYDVKM in the germline V gene. CDR3 length equals 14 residues. V shed 2 bases and J shed 6 bases, with 8 bases lying between them. The CDR3 nucleotides are TGTGCCAGCAGTTTACTCAGGGTTAATTCACCCCTCCACTTT. Its protein product is CASSLLRVNSPLHF.

The chain is built from TRBV28 and TRBJ1-6; 7 bases agree with TRBD1. The CDR3 spans 15 residues. Germline V gene sequence: CDR1 MDHEN, CDR2 SYDVKM. J was trimmed by 6 bases and V by 5 bases; bases with no gene match: 7. The DNA for the CDR3 is TGTGCCAGCAGTCGACAGGGTTTAAGTAATTCACCCCTCCACTTT. Encoded protein: CASSRQGLSNSPLHF. The full variable domain, rest sourced from reference TRBV28 and TRBJ1-6, is DVKVTQSSRYLVKRTGEKVFLECVQDMDHENMFWYRQDPGLGLRLIYFSYDVKMKEKGDIPEGYSVSREKKERFSLILESASTNQTSMYLCASSRQGLSNSPLHFGNGTRLTVT.

The chain carries TRBV2 and TRBJ2-7; D gene unclear. Germline V lookup: CDR1 SNHLY, CDR2 FYNNEI. The V gene lost 3 bases and the J gene lost 4 bases, with 1 base spanning the gap. This CDR3 contains 10 residues. The CDR3 loop reads CASSEYEQYV. DNA for the CDR3: TGTGCCAGCAGTGAGTACGAGCAGTACGTC.

This clonotype was seen a few times. The rearrangement uses TRBV5-5 and TRBJ2-5; unclear D gene. V lost 0 bases and J lost 0, with 6 bases in between. CDR3 length equals 14 residues. The germline V gene has CDR1 SGHKS and CDR2 YYEKEE (reference sequence). Here the CDR3 DNA reads TGTGCCAGCAGCTTGGGGGTGAACCAAGAGACCCAGTACTTC. Its protein product is CASSLGVNQETQYF.